The sample holds many counts of the clone carrying this T cell receptor beta chain. These data belong to a study of T cells in Graves' hyperthyroidism and ophthalmopathy. From germline, CDR1 is SNHLY and CDR2 FYNNEI. V lost 9 bases, J lost 6 bases, and 9 bases stayed unmatched. This CDR3 is 13 amino acids long. Authors of the study amplified TCR beta CDR3 regions from RNA transcripts. The HTBI primer set was used in a first-round RT-PCR of the TCR CDR3. TCRdb passed the multiplex PCR reads through MiXCR, listing each CDR3 protein once. Counted here are 750,000 to 950,000 distinct CDR3 sequences, 35% to 45% occurring once; the ten biggest clones make up about 9%.

The receptor comes from a young man with Graves' hyperthyroidism. Specimen: blood. This chain connects TRBV2 to TRBJ2-7, with 9 positions matching TRBD2. CDR3 nucleotide sequence: TGTGCCAGTAGAGCGGGGGGCTACACCGAGCAGTACTTC. This sequence encodes CASRAGGYTEQYF.